A single sample is the source of the 29 T cell receptor beta chains below, sequenced in a study of blood T cell repertoires in COVID-19. Method: immunoSEQ multiplex PCR; TCRdb's copy keeps in-frame clones and lacks some. The sample yields approximately 210,000 clones, about 83% seen once. The source material was peripheral blood. These receptors all stem from a man aged 50-59 years with active or convalescent COVID-19.

This chain links TRBV6-5 with TRBJ1-5, with 7 bases matching TRBD1. The ends lost 0 bases at V and 7 bases at J; junction bases unmatched: 3. The CDR3 loop spans 14 amino acids. Germline assignment: CDR1 MNHEY and CDR2 SVGAGI. CDR3 region: CASSYSGGRQPQHF. In DNA form, the CDR3 reads TGTGCCAGCAGTTACTCAGGGGGCCGCCAGCCCCAGCATTTT.

This chain links TRBV5-1 with TRBJ1-1; no firm D call. V was cut by 0 bases and J by 0 bases, with 9 bases left in between. CDR1 and CDR2 from the germline V gene are SGHRS and YFSETQ. The CDR3 is 15 residues long. The CDR3 DNA sequence: TGCGCCAGCAGCTTGGCGAGCCCGATGAACACTGAAGCTTTCTTT. Its protein product is CASSLASPMNTEAFF.

The chain uses TRBV24-1 and TRBJ2-7; 12 bases map to TRBD2. The V gene's germline CDR1 is KGHDR and CDR2 SFDVKD. The V gene end was trimmed by 2 bases and the J gene end by 8 bases; junction bases not matched to a gene: 6. CDR3 size: 15 residues. The CDR3 bases are TGTGCCACCAGTGATTCTGTGACTAGCGGGAGACAGCAGTACTTC. Translation gives CATSDSVTSGRQQYF.

The J gene is TRBJ1-3, the V gene TRBV6-5; 7 bases align to TRBD1. CDR3 size: 15 residues. Germline CDR1 is MNHEY and CDR2 is SVGAGI. The ends lost 8 bases at V and 0 bases at J; junction bases unmatched: 7. CDR3 sequence (DNA): TGTGCCAGCCGACTGGGACAGTTCTCTGGAAACACCATATATTTT. Translated, it gives CASRLGQFSGNTIYF.

This chain links TRBV11-2 with TRBJ1-1; tentatively, D is TRBD1 (5 bases). CDR3 length: 13 amino acids. Trimming took 8 bases from V and 6 from J, leaving 16 bases between them. Germline V gives CDR1 SGHAT, CDR2 FQNNGV. The CDR3 here is CASGPRGVAEAFF. DNA for the CDR3: TGTGCCAGCGGGCCCCGGGGGGTTGCTGAAGCTTTCTTT.

The chain uses TRBV19 and TRBJ1-5; D perhaps matches TRBD1 (6 bases). Germline lookup yields CDR1 LNHDA and CDR2 SQIVND (reference sequence). This CDR3 comprises 13 residues. Trimming stripped 6 bases from V and 6 bases from J, with 12 bases between. This CDR3 reads CASRSRGAQPQHF. As DNA, the CDR3 is TGTGCCAGTAGAAGCAGGGGTGCTCAGCCCCAGCATTTT.

This sequence joins TRBV30 and TRBJ2-5; TRBD2 matches 7 bases. Germline V gene lookup returns CDR1 GTSNPN and CDR2 SVGIG (reference sequence). The CDR3 covers 15 residues. Losses at the gene ends were 4 bases for V and 2 bases for J; bases not matched to a gene: 10. CDR3 sequence: CAWNAGTTPQETQYF. The CDR3 DNA reads TGTGCCTGGAATGCCGGGACTACTCCACAAGAGACCCAGTACTTC.

Written as DNA, the CDR3 is TGTGCCAGCACCACCCGAGGGACGGGGGCCTACGAGCAGTACTTC. Encoded protein: CASTTRGTGAYEQYF. The V and J genes are TRBV28 and TRBJ2-7; a possible D gene is TRBD2 (6 bases). This CDR3 comprises 15 residues. CDR1 is MDHEN and CDR2 is SYDVKM in the germline V gene. Trimming removed 7 bases from V and 2 bases from J, with 18 bases in between.

This sequence joins TRBV5-1 and TRBJ1-5, with unresolved D. CDR3 length equals 13 residues. Germline V gene sequence: CDR1 SGHRS, CDR2 YFSETQ. Trimming took 2 bases from V and 3 from J, leaving 6 bases between them. CDR3 DNA sequence: TGCGCCAGCAGCTTCGGGAACAATCAGCCCCAGCATTTT. Protein: CASSFGNNQPQHF.

The chain combines TRBV10-2 with TRBJ1-1, with no clear D. Germline CDR1 and CDR2: WSHSY and SAAADI. V was shortened by 0 bases and J by 4 bases, with 15 bases between the two germline ends. CDR3 size: 16 residues. CDR3 in amino acids: CASSESGRIRGTEAFF. CDR3 nucleotides: TGCGCCAGCAGTGAGTCGGGGAGAATCCGGGGCACTGAAGCTTTCTTT.

The chain is built from TRBV4-1 and TRBJ2-7; D may be TRBD2 (6 bases). V was cut by 2 bases and J by 2 bases, with 10 bases left in between. The germline V gene encodes CDR1 MGHRA and CDR2 YSYEKL. The CDR3 length is 14 residues. CDR3 sequence (DNA): TGCGCCAGCAGCCAATCGACTAGGACCTACGAGCAGTACTTC. Translating gives CASSQSTRTYEQYF.

The V and J genes are TRBV7-2 and TRBJ2-3; a weak D match, TRBD2 (6 bases). V was cut by 0 bases and J by 14 bases, with 18 bases left in between. Per germline, CDR1 SGHTA and CDR2 FQGNSA. The CDR3 loop spans 14 amino acids. This chain's CDR3 is CASSLAQSGLRMYF. In DNA, the CDR3 is TGTGCCAGCAGCTTAGCGCAAAGCGGACTACGCATGTATTTT. Supplemented by reference TRBV7-2 and TRBJ2-3, the full variable domain reads GAGVSQSPSNKVTEKGKDVELRCDPISGHTALYWYRQSLGQGLEFLIYFQGNSAPDKSGLPSDRFSAERTGGSVSTLTIQRTQQEDSAVYLCASSLAQSGLRMYFGPGTRLTVL.

J is TRBJ1-2 and V is TRBV28; TRBD1 agrees at 7 bases. V shed 10 bases and J 4 bases; nucleotides not matched to a gene: 9. The CDR3 runs 13 residues. Germline V CDR1 and CDR2: MDHEN, SYDVKM. For the CDR3, the DNA is TGTGCCACGGCACAGGGGCCGATCTATGGCTACACCTTC. Translating it yields CATAQGPIYGYTF.

The rearrangement links TRBV7-3 to TRBJ2-1, with 12 bases matching TRBD2. Per germline, CDR1 SGHTA and CDR2 FQGTGA. V was clipped by 5 bases and J by 9 bases; unmatched bases: 8. The CDR3 is 15 residues long. The CDR3, as DNA: TGTGCCAGCAGCCCTCTAGCGGGAGGGCTCGGTGAGCAGTTCTTC. Translating gives CASSPLAGGLGEQFF.

There are a few counts of this clone. The chain combines TRBV3-1 (or the pseudogene TRBV3-2) with TRBJ2-7; D may be TRBD2 (6 bases). The CDR3 has 13 amino acids. Germline V CDR1 and CDR2: LGHDT, YNNKEL (reference sequence). The germline V and J ends were trimmed by 1 base and 7 bases, with 11 bases remaining between them. The CDR3 coding sequence is TGTGCCAGCAGCCAAGGCGGAGGGTCGGAGCAGTACTTC. As protein: CASSQGGGSEQYF.

The chain employs TRBV28 and TRBJ1-6; no definite D call. Trimming left V 2 bases short and J 8 bases short, with 10 bases between. The CDR3 contains 14 residues. Germline V gene sequence: CDR1 MDHEN, CDR2 SYDVKM. The CDR3 is CASSLVGLHSPLHF. For the CDR3, the DNA is TGTGCCAGCAGTTTAGTGGGCCTCCATTCACCCCTCCACTTT.

The rearrangement links TRBV28 to TRBJ1-3; the D gene is possibly TRBD1 (5 bases). Germline values: CDR1 MDHEN, CDR2 SYDVKM. This CDR3 spans 14 amino acids. V gave up 3 bases and J gave up 2 bases, with 8 bases separating them. This CDR3 is CASSFSGAGNTIYF. DNA of the CDR3: TGTGCCAGCAGTTTTTCGGGGGCTGGAAACACCATATATTTT.

The chain carries TRBV7-2 and TRBJ2-2, with unresolved D. The CDR3 has 12 amino acids. The germline V gene has CDR1 SGHTA and CDR2 FQGNSA. V shed 5 bases and J shed 2 bases, with 3 bases lying between them. CDR3 sequence: CASSLNTGELFF. The CDR3 DNA reads as TGTGCCAGCAGCCTCAACACCGGGGAGCTGTTTTTT.

The sample holds one count of this clone. V is TRBV29-1 and J is TRBJ1-2, with D unresolved. Trimming took off 4 bases at V and 4 bases at J, with 10 bases between the two ends. The length of the CDR3 is 12 residues. The germline V gene has CDR1 SQVTM and CDR2 ANQGSEA. The chain's CDR3 is CSVGRETYGYTF. As DNA, the CDR3 is TGCAGCGTTGGACGGGAAACCTATGGCTACACCTTC.

This chain uses TRBV5-4 with TRBJ2-3, with a weak D call TRBD2 (5 bases). This CDR3 spans 17 amino acids. V was pared by 4 bases and J by 0 bases, with 18 bases between. Germline CDR1 reads SGHNT; CDR2 reads YYREEE (reference sequence). The CDR3 protein is CASSPGGTAASTDTQYF. The CDR3 DNA sequence: TGTGCCAGCAGCCCCGGAGGTACAGCGGCTAGCACAGATACGCAGTATTTT. The full variable domain, with the rest looked up from reference TRBV5-4 and TRBJ2-3, is ETGVTQSPTHLIKTRGQQVTLRCSSQSGHNTVSWYQQALGQGPQFIFQYYREEENGRGNFPPRFSGLQFPNYSSELNVNALELDDSALYLCASSPGGTAASTDTQYFGPGTRLTVL.

The table lists this clone with a few counts. The chain is built from TRBV7-9 and TRBJ2-1; unclear D gene. The germline CDR1 and CDR2 sequences are SEHNR and FQNEAQ (reference sequence). V lost 3 bases and J lost 0, with 12 bases in between. The CDR3 runs 16 residues. The CDR3 nucleotides read TGTGCCAGCAGCTTCGCTCCCCCTAGCTCCTACAATGAGCAGTTCTTC. Translation: CASSFAPPSSYNEQFF. The whole variable domain, filled in from reference TRBV7-9 and TRBJ2-1, reads DTGVSQNPRHKITKRGQNVTFRCDPISEHNRLYWYRQTLGQGPEFLTYFQNEAQLEKSRLLSDRFSAERPKGSFSTLEIQRTEQGDSAMYLCASSFAPPSSYNEQFFGPGTRLTVL.

This clone was seen a single time. The chain links TRBV6-5 to TRBJ1-1; D not resolved. Germline CDR1 MNHEY, CDR2 SVGAGI. The CDR3 extends over 11 amino acids. V lost 7 bases to trimming and J lost 0 bases, with 3 bases between them. The CDR3 reads CASTMNTEAFF. DNA for the CDR3: TGTGCCAGCACAATGAACACTGAAGCTTTCTTT.

V and J are TRBV28 and TRBJ1-1; maybe TRBD1 (6 bases). V was cut by 6 bases and J by 0 bases, with 14 bases left in between. The CDR3 loop spans 15 amino acids. In germline, CDR1 is MDHEN, CDR2 SYDVKM. DNA of the CDR3: TGTGCCAGCAGGCTCACAGGACAGTTGAACACTGAAGCTTTCTTT. This encodes CASRLTGQLNTEAFF.

This clone was observed at least ten times. The rearrangement links TRBV5-8 to TRBJ1-2; weak D call: TRBD1 (5 bases). V dropped 1 base and J dropped 7 bases, with 11 bases sitting between them. CDR1 is SGHTS, CDR2 YDEGEE, per germline. The CDR3 is 13 amino acids. CDR3 amino acids: CASSLLTAGGYTF. The CDR3 nucleotides read TGTGCCAGCAGCTTGCTGACAGCAGGTGGCTACACCTTC.

This clone was observed a single time. The chain employs TRBV28 and TRBJ2-7; TRBD2 aligns across 14 bases. V gave up 6 bases and J gave up 3 bases; unmatched junction bases: 10. The CDR3 is 17 amino acids. Germline CDR1 is MDHEN and CDR2 is SYDVKM. CDR3 amino acids: CASSPTSGTSGSYEQYF. As DNA, the CDR3 is TGTGCCAGCAGCCCAACTTCCGGGACTAGCGGGAGCTACGAGCAGTACTTC.

This clone was observed a handful of times. The chain combines TRBV6-1 with TRBJ1-1, with a tentative D call TRBD1 (6 bases). The CDR3 is 14 amino acids. CDR1 and CDR2 from the germline V gene are MNHNS and SASEGT. Trimming pared 2 bases from V and 4 bases from J, leaving 11 bases between. The CDR3 here is CASSEMWGPTEAFF. CDR3 DNA sequence: TGTGCCAGCAGTGAAATGTGGGGGCCCACTGAAGCTTTCTTT.

This clone came up once. CDR3 coding DNA: TGTGCCAGCAGTTTCTATGCTGTGGGGGAGGGCTATGGCTACACCTTC. Encoded protein: CASSFYAVGEGYGYTF. J is TRBJ1-2 and V is TRBV28; D might be TRBD1 (5 bases). This CDR3 has 16 residues. Germline CDR1 and CDR2: MDHEN and SYDVKM. V lost 3 bases and J 4 bases, leaving 18 bases between the germline ends.

The V and J genes are TRBV19 and TRBJ2-5; TRBD1 matches 7 bases. V was pared by 5 bases and J by 0 bases, with 12 bases of the junction left unmatched. The CDR3 extends over 17 amino acids. CDR1 is LNHDA, CDR2 SQIVND, per germline (reference sequence). The CDR3 protein is CASSWGKGGLYQETQYF. The CDR3 DNA follows: TGTGCCAGTAGTTGGGGTAAAGGGGGCCTGTACCAAGAGACCCAGTACTTC.

The genes are TRBV2 and TRBJ1-1, with D possibly TRBD1 on 6 matching bases. V lost 4 bases, J lost 6 bases, and 15 bases lay in between. The V gene's germline CDR1 is SNHLY and CDR2 FYNNEI. The CDR3 runs to 14 residues. Written as DNA, the CDR3 is TGTGCCAGCAGTGTGGACAGAGGGATGGCTGAAGCTTTCTTT. Protein sequence: CASSVDRGMAEAFF.